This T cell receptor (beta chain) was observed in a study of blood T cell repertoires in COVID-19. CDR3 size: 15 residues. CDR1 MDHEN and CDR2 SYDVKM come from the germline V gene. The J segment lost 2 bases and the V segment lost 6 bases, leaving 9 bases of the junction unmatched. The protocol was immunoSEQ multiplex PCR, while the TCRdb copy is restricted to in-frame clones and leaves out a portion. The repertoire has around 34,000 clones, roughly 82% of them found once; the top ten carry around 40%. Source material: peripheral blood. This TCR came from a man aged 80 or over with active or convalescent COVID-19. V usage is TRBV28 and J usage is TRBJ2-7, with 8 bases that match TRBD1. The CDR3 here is CASSPDRAGPYEQYF. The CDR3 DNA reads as TGTGCCAGCAGCCCGGACAGGGCGGGTCCCTACGAGCAGTACTTC.